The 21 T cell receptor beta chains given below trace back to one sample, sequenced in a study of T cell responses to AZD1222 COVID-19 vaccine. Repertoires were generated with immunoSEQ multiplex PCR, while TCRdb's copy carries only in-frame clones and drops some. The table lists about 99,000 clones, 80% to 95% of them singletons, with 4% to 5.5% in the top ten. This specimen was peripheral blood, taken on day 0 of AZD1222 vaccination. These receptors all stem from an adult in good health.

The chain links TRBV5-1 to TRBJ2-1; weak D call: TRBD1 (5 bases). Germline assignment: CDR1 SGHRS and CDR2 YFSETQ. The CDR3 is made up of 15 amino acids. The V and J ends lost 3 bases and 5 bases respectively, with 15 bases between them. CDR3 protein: CASSSEGVVHNEQFF. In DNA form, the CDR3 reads TGCGCCAGCAGCTCGGAAGGGGTGGTCCACAATGAGCAGTTCTTC. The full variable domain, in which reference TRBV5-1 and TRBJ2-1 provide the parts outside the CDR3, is KAGVTQTPRYLIKTRGQQVTLSCSPISGHRSVSWYQQTPGQGLQFLFEYFSETQRNKGNFPGRFSGRQFSNSRSEMNVSTLELGDSALYLCASSSEGVVHNEQFFGPGTRLTVL.

In DNA form, the CDR3 reads TGTGCCAGCAGTTTAGCAGGAAATCAGCCCCAGCATTTT. Its protein is CASSLAGNQPQHF. The genes are TRBV28 and TRBJ1-5; D is unclear. V dropped 2 bases and J dropped 4 bases, with 6 bases sitting between them. CDR3 length: 13 residues. Looked up from germline, CDR1 is MDHEN and CDR2 is SYDVKM.

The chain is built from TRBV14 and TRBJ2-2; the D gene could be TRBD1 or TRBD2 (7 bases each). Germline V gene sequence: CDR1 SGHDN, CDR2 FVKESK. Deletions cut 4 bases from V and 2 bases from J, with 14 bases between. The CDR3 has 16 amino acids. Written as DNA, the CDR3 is TGTGCCAGCAGCCCACCCAGGGGGGGAAACACCGGGGAGCTGTTTTTT. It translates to CASSPPRGGNTGELFF.

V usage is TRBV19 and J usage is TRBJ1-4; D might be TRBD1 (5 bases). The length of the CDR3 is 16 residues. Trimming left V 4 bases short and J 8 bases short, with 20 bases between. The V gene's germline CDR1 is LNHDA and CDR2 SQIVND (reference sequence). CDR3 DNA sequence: TGTGCCAGTAGTAAGGAGCGTTCACAGGTCCGGGAAAAACTGTTTTTT. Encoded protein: CASSKERSQVREKLFF.

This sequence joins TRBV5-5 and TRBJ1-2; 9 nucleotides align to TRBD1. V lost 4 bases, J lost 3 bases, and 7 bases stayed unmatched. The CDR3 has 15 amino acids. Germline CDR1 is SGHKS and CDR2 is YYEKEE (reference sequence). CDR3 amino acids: CASSPGQGHHYGYTF. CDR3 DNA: TGTGCCAGCAGCCCCGGACAGGGGCATCACTATGGCTACACCTTC.

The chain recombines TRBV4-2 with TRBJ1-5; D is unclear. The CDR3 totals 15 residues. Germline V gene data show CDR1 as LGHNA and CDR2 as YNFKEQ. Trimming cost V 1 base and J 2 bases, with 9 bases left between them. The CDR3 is CASSQAPDGNQPQHF. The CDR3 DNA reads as TGTGCCAGCAGCCAAGCCCCCGATGGCAATCAGCCCCAGCATTTT.

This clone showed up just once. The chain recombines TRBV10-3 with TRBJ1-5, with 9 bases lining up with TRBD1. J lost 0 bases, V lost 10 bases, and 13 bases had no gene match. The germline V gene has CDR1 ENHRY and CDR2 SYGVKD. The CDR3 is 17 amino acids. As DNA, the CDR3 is TGTGCCACCCATGCCGGGACAGGGACTTATAGCAATCAGCCCCAGCATTTT. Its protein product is CATHAGTGTYSNQPQHF.

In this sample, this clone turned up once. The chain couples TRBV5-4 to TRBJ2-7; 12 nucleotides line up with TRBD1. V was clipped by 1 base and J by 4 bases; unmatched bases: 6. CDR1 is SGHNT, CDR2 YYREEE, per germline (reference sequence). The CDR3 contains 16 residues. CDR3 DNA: TGTGCCAGCAGCTTGTCGGGACAGGGGGCGTCTTACGAGCAGTACTTC. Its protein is CASSLSGQGASYEQYF.

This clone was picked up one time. CDR3 residues: CAWSEGQGDNSPLHF. CDR3 bases: TGTGCCTGGAGTGAGGGACAGGGAGATAATTCACCCCTCCACTTT. The V gene is TRBV30, the J gene TRBJ1-6, with 9 bases fitting TRBD1. Germline V gene sequence: CDR1 GTSNPN, CDR2 SVGIG (reference sequence). The CDR3 length is 15 residues. J gave up 5 bases and V 1 base, and 3 bases lay outside the gene matches.

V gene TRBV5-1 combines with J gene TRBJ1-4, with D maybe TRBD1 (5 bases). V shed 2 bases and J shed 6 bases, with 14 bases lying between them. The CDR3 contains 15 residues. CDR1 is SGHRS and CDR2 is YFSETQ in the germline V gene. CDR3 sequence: CASSLLGRDDEKLFF. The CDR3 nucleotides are TGCGCCAGCAGCTTACTCGGCAGGGATGATGAAAAACTGTTTTTT.

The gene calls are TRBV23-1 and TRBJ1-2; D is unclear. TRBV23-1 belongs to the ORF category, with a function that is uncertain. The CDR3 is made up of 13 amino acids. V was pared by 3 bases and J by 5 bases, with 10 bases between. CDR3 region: CASSHRQVYGYTF. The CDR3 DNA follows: TGCGCCAGCAGTCATAGGCAGGTTTATGGCTACACCTTC.

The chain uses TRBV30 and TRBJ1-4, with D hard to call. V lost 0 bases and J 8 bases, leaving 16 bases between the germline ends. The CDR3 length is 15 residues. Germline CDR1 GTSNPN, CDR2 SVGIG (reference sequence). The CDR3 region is CAWSVPGGTREKLFF. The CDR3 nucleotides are TGTGCCTGGAGTGTACCCGGAGGAACACGGGAAAAACTGTTTTTT. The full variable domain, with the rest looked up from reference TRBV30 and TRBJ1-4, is SQTIHQWPATLVQPVGSPLSLECTVEGTSNPNLYWYRQAAGRGLQLLFYSVGIGQISSEVPQNLSASRPQDRQFILSSKKLLLSDSGFYLCAWSVPGGTREKLFFGSGTQLSVL.

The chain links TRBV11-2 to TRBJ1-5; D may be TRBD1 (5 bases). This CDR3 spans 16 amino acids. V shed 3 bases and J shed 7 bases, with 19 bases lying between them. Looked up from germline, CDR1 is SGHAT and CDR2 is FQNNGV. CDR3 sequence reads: CASSLGPSGIGQPQHF. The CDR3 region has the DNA TGTGCCAGCAGCTTGGGACCAAGCGGGATAGGGCAGCCCCAGCATTTT.

CDR3 sequence reads: CASSLNTGNYGYTF. CDR3 in DNA: TGTGCCAGCAGCTTAAATACTGGGAACTATGGCTACACCTTC. The chain employs TRBV7-9 and TRBJ1-2, with D unclear. Between the trimmed V and J ends, which lost 2 bases and 2 bases, there was a span of 9 bases. This CDR3 region has 14 residues. Germline V gives CDR1 SEHNR, CDR2 FQNEAQ (reference sequence).

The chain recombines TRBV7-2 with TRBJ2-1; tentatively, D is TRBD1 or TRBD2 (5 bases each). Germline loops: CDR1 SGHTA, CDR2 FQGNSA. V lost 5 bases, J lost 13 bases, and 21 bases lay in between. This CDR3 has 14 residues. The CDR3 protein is CASSIIPGSSVQFF. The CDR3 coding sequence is TGTGCCAGCAGCATCATTCCAGGGAGTTCAGTCCAGTTCTTC.

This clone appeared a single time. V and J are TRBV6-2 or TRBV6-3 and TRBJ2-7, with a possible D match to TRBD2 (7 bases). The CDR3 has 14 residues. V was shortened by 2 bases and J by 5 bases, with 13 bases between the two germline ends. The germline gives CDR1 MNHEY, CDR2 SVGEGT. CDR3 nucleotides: TGTGCCAGCAGTTACCGTCGGGGGGCGCACGAGCAGTACTTC. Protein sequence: CASSYRRGAHEQYF.

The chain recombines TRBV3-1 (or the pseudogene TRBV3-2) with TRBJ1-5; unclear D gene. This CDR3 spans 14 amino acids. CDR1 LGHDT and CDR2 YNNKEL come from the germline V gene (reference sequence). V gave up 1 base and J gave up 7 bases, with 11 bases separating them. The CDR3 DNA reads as TGTGCCAGCAGCCAAGGGCTGCGTGAACAGCCCCAGCATTTT. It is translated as CASSQGLREQPQHF.

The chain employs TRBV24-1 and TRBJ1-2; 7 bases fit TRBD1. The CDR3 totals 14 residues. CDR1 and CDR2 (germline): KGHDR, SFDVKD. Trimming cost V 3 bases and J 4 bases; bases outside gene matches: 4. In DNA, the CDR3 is TGTGCCACCAGTGATCAAGGACAGGTCTATGGCTACACCTTC. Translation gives CATSDQGQVYGYTF.

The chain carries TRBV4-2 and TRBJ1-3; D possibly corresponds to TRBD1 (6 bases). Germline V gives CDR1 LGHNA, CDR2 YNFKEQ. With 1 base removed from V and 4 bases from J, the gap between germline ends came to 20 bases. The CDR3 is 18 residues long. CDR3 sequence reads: CASSQGGGGRSWGNTIYF. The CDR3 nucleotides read TGTGCCAGCAGCCAAGGTGGGGGGGGCCGCAGTTGGGGAAACACCATATATTTT.

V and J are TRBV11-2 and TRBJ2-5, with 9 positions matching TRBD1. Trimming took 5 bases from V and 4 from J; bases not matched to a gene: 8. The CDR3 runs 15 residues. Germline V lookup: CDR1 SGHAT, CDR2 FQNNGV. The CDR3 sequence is CASSDRGWRGETQYF. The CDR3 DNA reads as TGTGCCAGCAGCGACAGGGGGTGGAGGGGAGAGACCCAGTACTTC.

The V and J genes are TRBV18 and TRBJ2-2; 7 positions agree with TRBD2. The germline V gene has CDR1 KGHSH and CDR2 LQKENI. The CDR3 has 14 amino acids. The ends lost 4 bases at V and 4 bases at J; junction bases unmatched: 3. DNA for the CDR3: TGTGCCAGCTCACTCGGGACTACCACCGGGGAGCTGTTTTTT. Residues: CASSLGTTTGELFF.